The 30 T cell receptor beta chains presented below share a single source sample, sequenced in a study of beta chain features in type 1 diabetes. Reverse transcription of all isolated RNA meant that expressed TCRB transcripts were sequenced. The repertoire was sequenced with immunoSEQ multiplex PCR; TCRdb's copy has only in-frame clones and lacks some. The sample includes 130,000 to 150,000 clones, 6.9% of them seen just once. The sample was central memory CD4+ T cells from blood. The receptors were sampled from a woman aged 30 to 39 in good health.

The rearrangement uses TRBV28 and TRBJ2-7, with 7 bases lining up with TRBD2. V lost 4 bases, J lost 3 bases, and 12 bases stayed unmatched. The V gene's germline CDR1 is MDHEN and CDR2 SYDVKM. This CDR3 is 16 amino acids long. CDR3 sequence (DNA): TGTGCCAGCAGTTCACAAAGCGGGGTCGGGGTCTACGAGCAGTACTTC. This gives the protein CASSSQSGVGVYEQYF.

This clone was seen only a few times. The chain links TRBV9 to TRBJ2-5; a possible D gene is TRBD1 (6 bases). Trimming took 3 bases from V and 5 from J, leaving 14 bases between them. The CDR3 runs to 14 residues. Germline V lookup: CDR1 SGDLS, CDR2 YYNGEE. For the CDR3, the DNA is TGTGCCAGCAGCGCACAGGGTATTGGGGAGACCCAGTACTTC. It is translated as CASSAQGIGETQYF.

The CDR3 nucleotides read TGTGCCAGTAGTCCTCTAACAGGGGGCTACACTGAAGCTTTCTTT. Protein product: CASSPLTGGYTEAFF. The chain employs TRBV19 and TRBJ1-1; 9 bases match TRBD1. The trim removed 5 bases at V and 3 bases at J, leaving 7 bases unmatched. This CDR3 has 15 amino acids. Germline CDR1 is LNHDA and CDR2 is SQIVND (reference sequence).

The chain couples TRBV7-2 to TRBJ2-7, with D possibly being TRBD2 (6 bases). Deletions cut 1 base from V and 2 bases from J, with 12 bases between. The CDR3 contains 15 residues. CDR1 and CDR2 (germline): SGHTA, FQGNSA. The CDR3 coding sequence is TGTGCCAGCAGCTTAGGCCAACTAGCAACCTACGAGCAGTACTTC. It specifies CASSLGQLATYEQYF.

This clone came up a few times. J is TRBJ1-3 and V is TRBV27; TRBD1 is a possible D gene (5 bases). The CDR3 covers 15 residues. Trimming took 5 bases from V and 0 from J, leaving 11 bases between them. The germline V gene has CDR1 MNHEY and CDR2 SMNVEV (reference sequence). CDR3 amino acids: CASSRTGISGNTIYF. Written as DNA, the CDR3 is TGTGCCAGCAGTCGAACAGGAATCTCTGGAAACACCATATATTTT.

The rearrangement joins TRBV9 to TRBJ2-7; TRBD2 aligns across 14 bases. The CDR3 totals 18 residues. Germline assignment: CDR1 SGDLS and CDR2 YYNGEE. Trimming took 2 bases from V and 3 from J; bases not matched to a gene: 10. The CDR3 sequence is CASSVGTSGRSRGYEQYF. The CDR3 coding sequence is TGTGCCAGCAGCGTGGGGACTAGCGGGAGAAGTCGAGGCTACGAGCAGTACTTC.

This clone came up a few times. The J gene is TRBJ2-5, the V gene TRBV5-1, with 11 bases lining up with TRBD1. There are 14 residues in the CDR3. With V trimmed by 4 bases and J by 5 bases, 4 bases remained unmatched. CDR1 SGHRS and CDR2 YFSETQ come from the germline V gene. CDR3 amino acids: CASSQGQGEETQYF. The CDR3 DNA reads TGCGCCAGCAGCCAGGGACAGGGGGAGGAGACCCAGTACTTC.

Comments on this clone: An end of the junction does not agree with germline; a read error may underlie this. The V call is TRBV7-7, the J call TRBJ2-1; D not certain. In germline, CDR1 is SSHAT, CDR2 FNYEAQ (reference sequence). This CDR3 contains 14 residues. CDR3 DNA: TGTGCTAGCAGCTTGGCAGGCTTACTCAATGAGCAGTTCTTC. This translates into CASSLAGLLNEQFF.

V is TRBV18 and J is TRBJ2-1, with 11 bases matching TRBD2. The V gene's germline CDR1 is KGHSH and CDR2 LQKENI. CDR3 length: 16 residues. V shed 5 bases and J 4 bases; nucleotides not matched to a gene: 7. CDR3 in DNA: TGTGCCAGCTCAAGTTTGGGACTAGCGGCTTACAATGAGCAGTTCTTC. Translated: CASSSLGLAAYNEQFF.

The rearrangement joins TRBV5-4 to TRBJ2-1; D may be TRBD1 (5 bases). Per the germline V gene, CDR1 is SGHNT and CDR2 is YYREEE (reference sequence). The CDR3 contains 14 residues. V gave up 1 base and J gave up 10 bases, with 15 bases separating them. The CDR3 is CASSLPGPRREQFF. As DNA, the CDR3 is TGTGCCAGCAGCTTGCCAGGGCCCCGTAGGGAGCAGTTCTTC.

The chain combines TRBV5-5 with TRBJ1-5; D call uncertain. Germline CDR1 is SGHKS and CDR2 is YYEKEE (reference sequence). This CDR3 is built from 15 residues. Trimming cost V 1 base and J 2 bases, with 10 bases left between them. The CDR3 DNA reads as TGTGCCAGCAGCTTGTTCGAACAGCGCAATCAGCCCCAGCATTTT. This sequence encodes CASSLFEQRNQPQHF.

V gene TRBV7-2 combines with J gene TRBJ2-5; D is possibly TRBD2 (6 bases). CDR1 is SGHTA and CDR2 is FQGNSA in the germline V gene. CDR3 length: 16 amino acids. Trimming stripped 5 bases from V and 1 base from J, with 17 bases between. This CDR3 reads CASSPLGAGIQETQYF. In DNA form, the CDR3 reads TGTGCCAGCAGCCCCCTGGGAGCGGGTATCCAAGAGACCCAGTACTTC.

V is TRBV28 and J is TRBJ2-1; possibly TRBD2 for D (5 bases). The V end was cut by 2 bases, the J end by 10 bases, with 6 bases between. CDR3 length: 11 amino acids. Germline lookup yields CDR1 MDHEN and CDR2 SYDVKM. The CDR3 here is CASSLQREQFF. The CDR3 DNA follows: TGTGCCAGCAGTTTACAGCGGGAGCAGTTCTTC.

This clone was recorded many times. The chain has TRBV5-4 and TRBJ2-2; possible D gene TRBD2, 6 bases. The CDR3 spans 16 residues. Trimming shortened V by 4 bases and J by 0 bases, and 13 bases separated the two germline ends. The germline CDR1 and CDR2 sequences are SGHNT and YYREEE (reference sequence). CDR3 coding DNA: TGTGCCAGCAGCCCAAAGTGGGGGGCGAACACCGGGGAGCTGTTTTTT. Residues: CASSPKWGANTGELFF. Together with reference TRBV5-4 and TRBJ2-2, the CDR3 gives the full variable domain: ETGVTQSPTHLIKTRGQQVTLRCSSQSGHNTVSWYQQALGQGPQFIFQYYREEENGRGNFPPRFSGLQFPNYSSELNVNALELDDSALYLCASSPKWGANTGELFFGEGSRLTVL.

The chain carries TRBV29-1 and TRBJ1-2; 7 nucleotides match TRBD1. Unmatched junction bases numbered 13, after V lost 5 bases and J lost 7 bases. The germline gives CDR1 SQVTM, CDR2 ANQGSEA. There are 14 residues in the CDR3. CDR3 nucleotides: TGCAGCGTTATGACAGGGTTGAACCTACCTGGCTACACCTTC. Translating gives CSVMTGLNLPGYTF.

This clone was seen repeatedly, ten times or more. The V call is TRBV30, the J call TRBJ1-1, with 7 nucleotides matching TRBD1. CDR3 length equals 12 residues. Trimming took 5 bases from V and 5 from J; bases not matched to a gene: 5. Looked up from germline, CDR1 is GTSNPN and CDR2 is SVGIG (reference sequence). The chain's CDR3 is CAWGQVRTEAFF. CDR3 in DNA: TGTGCCTGGGGACAGGTCCGGACTGAAGCTTTCTTT. The variable domain in full, with the rest retrieved from reference TRBV30 and TRBJ1-1, is SQTIHQWPATLVQPVGSPLSLECTVEGTSNPNLYWYRQAAGRGLQLLFYSVGIGQISSEVPQNLSASRPQDRQFILSSKKLLLSDSGFYLCAWGQVRTEAFFGQGTRLTVV.

This clone was observed a handful of times. The chain links TRBV28 to TRBJ1-5; 7 bases are a match to TRBD1. This CDR3 is built from 18 residues. With 1 base clipped from V and 2 bases from J, the junction kept 11 bases outside the gene matches. From germline, CDR1 is MDHEN and CDR2 SYDVKM. The CDR3 loop reads CASSLSSGQSLRNQPQHF. The CDR3 DNA reads as TGTGCCAGCAGTTTATCTTCGGGACAGTCCCTTCGCAATCAGCCCCAGCATTTT.

The chain recombines TRBV7-2 with TRBJ1-2; D gene uncertain. CDR1 is SGHTA and CDR2 is FQGNSA in the germline V gene. The germline V and J ends were trimmed by 2 bases and 4 bases, with 8 bases remaining between them. This CDR3 has 13 amino acids. The CDR3 DNA reads TGTGCCAGCAGCTTATCGCAGTTCTATGGCTACACCTTC. Amino acids: CASSLSQFYGYTF.

This clone was seen at least ten times. V and J are TRBV5-6 and TRBJ1-2, with no clear D. The CDR3 consists of 13 residues. The V gene lost 4 bases and the J gene lost 3 bases, with 10 bases spanning the gap. The germline gives CDR1 SGHDT, CDR2 YYEEEE. The CDR3 spells CASSQGSDYGYTF. CDR3 bases: TGTGCCAGCAGCCAAGGGAGCGACTATGGCTACACCTTC.

The V and J genes are TRBV18 and TRBJ1-1; D possibly corresponds to TRBD1 (5 bases). The CDR3 has 15 residues. Trimming took 3 bases from V and 0 from J, leaving 11 bases between them. CDR1 is KGHSH and CDR2 is LQKENI in the germline V gene. The CDR3 nucleotides are TGTGCCAGCTCACCCCAGACAGACATGAACACTGAAGCTTTCTTT. Translation: CASSPQTDMNTEAFF. The full variable domain, in which reference TRBV18 and TRBJ1-1 provide the parts outside the CDR3, is NAGVMQNPRHLVRRRGQEARLRCSPMKGHSHVYWYRQLPEEGLKFMVYLQKENIIDESGMPKERFSAEFPKEGPSILRIQQVVRGDSAAYFCASSPQTDMNTEAFFGQGTRLTVV.

This clone has just a few counts. The chain carries TRBV7-6 and TRBJ2-1, with a tentative D call TRBD2 (7 bases). This CDR3 contains 13 residues. Germline V gives CDR1 SGHVS, CDR2 FNYEAQ. V lost 5 bases to trimming and J lost 6 bases, with 11 bases between them. The CDR3, as DNA: TGTGCCAGCAGCCAGGGGAGGGGCAATGAGCAGTTCTTC. It encodes CASSQGRGNEQFF.

This clone was seen at least ten times. The chain has TRBV29-1 and TRBJ2-5; 10 positions agree with TRBD1. The CDR3 has 14 residues. The ends lost 1 base at V and 9 bases at J; junction bases unmatched: 8. CDR1 and CDR2 (germline): SQVTM, ANQGSEA. CDR3 sequence: CSVEAWTGGRAQYF. For the CDR3, the DNA is TGCAGCGTTGAAGCCTGGACAGGGGGAAGGGCCCAGTACTTC.

This clone has a handful of counts. The chain carries TRBV18 and TRBJ1-1; possible D gene TRBD1, 5 bases. The V gene's germline CDR1 is KGHSH and CDR2 LQKENI. V lost 0 bases and J 1 base, leaving 6 bases between the germline ends. This CDR3 region has 14 residues. The CDR3 loop is CASSPPGGNTEAFF. CDR3 sequence (DNA): TGTGCCAGCTCACCACCGGGGGGGAACACTGAAGCTTTCTTT.

The DNA for the CDR3 is TGTGCCAGCAAATTTAGCTTAAACACCGGGGAGCTGTTTTTT. Its translation is CASKFSLNTGELFF. The chain is built from TRBV6-1 and TRBJ2-2; D is unclear. From germline, CDR1 is MNHNS and CDR2 SASEGT. Trimming pared 7 bases from V and 2 bases from J, leaving 11 bases between. CDR3 length: 14 residues.

This clone has only a few counts. The CDR3: CASSSGVDEQYF. CDR3 in DNA: TGTGCCAGCAGTTCCGGAGTGGACGAGCAGTACTTC. V usage is TRBV28 and J usage is TRBJ2-7; D ambiguous. Looked up from germline, CDR1 is MDHEN and CDR2 is SYDVKM. Trimming took off 4 bases at V and 5 bases at J, with 9 bases between the two ends. The CDR3 covers 12 residues.

Only a few counts were recorded for this clone. The sample contains more than one DNA sequence encoding this CDR3. The chain is built from TRBV7-2 and TRBJ2-1; 12 nucleotides line up with TRBD2. Germline lookup yields CDR1 SGHTA and CDR2 FQGNSA. The CDR3 covers 15 residues. The V segment lost 3 bases and the J segment 5 bases; nucleotides outside the gene matches: 2. CDR3 sequence (DNA): TGTGCCAGCAGCTTCGGACTAGCGGGAAACAATGAGCAGTTCTTC. It specifies CASSFGLAGNNEQFF.

This clone was found a few times. The chain employs TRBV7-6 and TRBJ2-7; no definite D call. The V gene's germline CDR1 is SGHVS and CDR2 FNYEAQ. Trimming cost V 5 bases and J 2 bases, with 13 bases left between them. This CDR3 comprises 14 residues. Here the CDR3 DNA reads TGTGCCAGCAGCCGAGACATGGGCCCCTACGAGCAGTACTTC. Residues: CASSRDMGPYEQYF. The full variable domain, completed using reference TRBV7-6 and TRBJ2-7, is GAGVSQSPRYKVTKRGQDVALRCDPISGHVSLYWYRQALGQGPEFLTYFNYEAQQDKSGLPNDRFSAERPEGSISTLTIQRTEQRDSAMYRCASSRDMGPYEQYFGPGTRLTVT.

This chain joins TRBV4-3 and TRBJ1-2, with 9 bases matching TRBD1. The junction had 8 bases not matched to a gene; V was cut back by 1 base and J by 8 bases. There are 15 residues in the CDR3. CDR1 and CDR2 from the germline V gene are LGHNA and YSLEER. The CDR3 region has the DNA TGCGCCAGCAGCCAAGCCTCACAGGGGGCGGAAGGCTACACCTTC. Its protein product is CASSQASQGAEGYTF.

The chain links TRBV19 to TRBJ2-7; no clear D. Germline-derived CDR1 and CDR2 are LNHDA and SQIVND (reference sequence). V was pared by 6 bases and J by 6 bases, with 12 bases between. The CDR3 length is 12 residues. In DNA form, the CDR3 reads TGTGCCAGTAGCCCGGGTCTCGGCGAGCAGTACTTC. It specifies CASSPGLGEQYF.

This clone was recorded a few times. This chain connects TRBV7-2 to TRBJ2-2, with 8 bases lining up with TRBD1. J was trimmed by 7 bases and V by 5 bases; bases with no gene match: 6. Per germline, CDR1 SGHTA and CDR2 FQGNSA. This CDR3 spans 14 amino acids. CDR3 protein: CASSLRTGNGELFF. CDR3 sequence (DNA): TGTGCCAGCAGCCTGCGGACAGGGAACGGGGAGCTGTTTTTT.